These 9 T cell receptor beta chains were sequenced from one sample in a study of control samples from healthy donors and cancer patients. TCRdb's table, derived via immunoSEQ multiplex PCR, lists solely in-frame clones and lacks some. The sample lists approximately 150,000 clones; roughly 95% were seen once. Sequences were obtained from blood. Receptor source: a woman aged 25-40 years in good health.

The CDR3 nucleotides are TGCGCCAGCAGCCAATTGGTTCCTGCGAACACCGGGGAGCTGTTTTTT. It is translated as CASSQLVPANTGELFF. The rearrangement joins TRBV4-1 to TRBJ2-2; D is undetermined. The length of the CDR3 is 16 residues. Germline loops: CDR1 MGHRA, CDR2 YSYEKL. Trimming stripped 2 bases from V and 0 bases from J, with 10 bases between.

This clone was seen a single time. The J gene is TRBJ2-2, the V gene TRBV7-9, with 10 bases lining up with TRBD1. The trim removed 7 bases at V and 5 bases at J, leaving 4 bases unmatched. Germline assignment: CDR1 SEHNR and CDR2 FQNEAQ (reference sequence). The CDR3 has 14 amino acids. In DNA, the CDR3 is TGTGCCAGCACCTGGGACAGGGGAACCGGGGAGCTGTTTTTT. This gives the protein CASTWDRGTGELFF.

The gene calls are TRBV5-8 and TRBJ1-2; D might be TRBD1 (5 bases). The CDR3 consists of 15 residues. V was shortened by 4 bases and J by 5 bases, with 18 bases between the two germline ends. Germline lookup yields CDR1 SGHTS and CDR2 YDEGEE. CDR3 nucleotides: TGTGCCAGCAGCCCGCCTACTGGGACCCTGTATGGCTACACCTTC. It codes for CASSPPTGTLYGYTF.

The CDR3 sequence is CASSPLGHSNTEAFF. CDR3 DNA: TGTGCCAGCTCACCCCTGGGACATTCGAACACTGAAGCTTTCTTT. V usage is TRBV18 and J usage is TRBJ1-1; D is perhaps TRBD1 (6 bases). The CDR3 spans 15 residues. The ends were cut back, 3 bases at V and 1 base at J, with 12 bases in the middle. Germline loops: CDR1 KGHSH, CDR2 LQKENI.

The chain links TRBV19 to TRBJ1-2; 7 bases are a match to TRBD1. Trimming cost V 5 bases and J 0 bases; bases outside gene matches: 15. Germline V CDR1 and CDR2: LNHDA, SQIVND (reference sequence). CDR3 length equals 18 residues. The CDR3: CASSAGTVSFLANYGYTF. CDR3 nucleotides: TGTGCCAGTAGTGCAGGGACAGTCTCCTTCTTAGCTAACTATGGCTACACCTTC.

The chain employs TRBV5-4 and TRBJ2-1; D possibly corresponds to TRBD1 (5 bases). V was trimmed by 1 base and J by 1 base, leaving 6 bases between them. CDR3 length equals 14 residues. CDR1 is SGHNT and CDR2 is YYREEE in the germline V gene (reference sequence). The CDR3 region has the DNA TGTGCCAGCAGCTTGCAGGGTTCCTACAATGAGCAGTTCTTC. Amino acids: CASSLQGSYNEQFF.

The chain employs TRBV20-1 and TRBJ2-2; unclear D gene. The germline V gene has CDR1 DFQATT and CDR2 SNEGSKA (reference sequence). Trimming left V 4 bases short and J 5 bases short, with 5 bases between. This CDR3 is 11 amino acids long. The CDR3 protein is CSATGTGELFF. The CDR3 DNA follows: TGCAGTGCTACCGGGACCGGGGAGCTGTTTTTT.

The V and J genes are TRBV7-6 and TRBJ2-3; 13 nucleotides line up with TRBD2. This CDR3 is built from 18 residues. Germline CDR1 reads SGHVS; CDR2 reads FNYEAQ. V shed 2 bases, J shed 2 bases, and the junction held 7 bases outside the gene matches. CDR3 protein: CASSLRTSGSLITDTQYF. In DNA, the CDR3 is TGTGCCAGCAGCTTAAGGACTAGCGGGAGTCTTATCACAGATACGCAGTATTTT.

The CDR3 protein is CASISGGFNYGYTF. CDR3 nucleotide sequence: TGCGCCAGCATCTCAGGGGGATTCAACTATGGCTACACCTTC. The gene calls are TRBV23-1 and TRBJ1-2, with 7 positions matching TRBD1. TRBV23-1 falls under the ORF class, with uncertain function. V shed 7 bases, J shed 2 bases, and the junction held 7 bases outside the gene matches. The CDR3 runs to 14 residues.